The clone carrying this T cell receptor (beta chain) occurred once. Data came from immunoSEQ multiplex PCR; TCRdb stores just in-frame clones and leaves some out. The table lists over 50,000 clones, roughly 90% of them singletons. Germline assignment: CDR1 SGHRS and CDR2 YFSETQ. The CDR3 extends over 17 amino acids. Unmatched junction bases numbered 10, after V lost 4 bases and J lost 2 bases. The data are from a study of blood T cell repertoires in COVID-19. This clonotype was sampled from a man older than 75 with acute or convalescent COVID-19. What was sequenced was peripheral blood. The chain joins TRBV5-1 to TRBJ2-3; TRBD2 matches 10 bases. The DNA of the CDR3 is TGCGCCAGCAGCCTTCCCTCCACTAGCGGGACCACAGATACGCAGTATTTT. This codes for CASSLPSTSGTTDTQYF.